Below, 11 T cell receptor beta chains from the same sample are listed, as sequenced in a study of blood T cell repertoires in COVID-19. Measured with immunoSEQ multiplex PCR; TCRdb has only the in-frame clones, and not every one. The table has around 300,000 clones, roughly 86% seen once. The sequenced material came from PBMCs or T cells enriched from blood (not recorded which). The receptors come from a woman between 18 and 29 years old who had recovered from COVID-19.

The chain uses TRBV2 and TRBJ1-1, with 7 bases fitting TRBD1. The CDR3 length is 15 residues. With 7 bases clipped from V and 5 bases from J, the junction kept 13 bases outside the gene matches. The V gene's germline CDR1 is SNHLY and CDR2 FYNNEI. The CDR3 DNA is TGTGCCAGCAAGCGTCCAGGGGGTATCGGGACTGAAGCTTTCTTT. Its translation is CASKRPGGIGTEAFF.

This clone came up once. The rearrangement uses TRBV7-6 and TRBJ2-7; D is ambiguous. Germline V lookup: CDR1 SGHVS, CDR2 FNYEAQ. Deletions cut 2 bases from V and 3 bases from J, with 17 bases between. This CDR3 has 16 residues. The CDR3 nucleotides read TGTGCCAGCAGCTTACTAGTCTCGAGAGGAGACTACGAGCAGTACTTC. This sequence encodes CASSLLVSRGDYEQYF.

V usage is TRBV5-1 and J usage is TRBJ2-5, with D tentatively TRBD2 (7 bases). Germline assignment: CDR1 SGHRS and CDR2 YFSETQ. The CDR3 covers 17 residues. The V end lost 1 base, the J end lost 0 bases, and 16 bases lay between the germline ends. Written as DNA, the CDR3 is TGCGCCAGCAGCTTGACTCGCGGGGGCTCGTACCAAGAGACCCAGTACTTC. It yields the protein CASSLTRGGSYQETQYF. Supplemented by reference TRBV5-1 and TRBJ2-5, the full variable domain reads KAGVTQTPRYLIKTRGQQVTLSCSPISGHRSVSWYQQTPGQGLQFLFEYFSETQRNKGNFPGRFSGRQFSNSRSEMNVSTLELGDSALYLCASSLTRGGSYQETQYFGPGTRLLVL.

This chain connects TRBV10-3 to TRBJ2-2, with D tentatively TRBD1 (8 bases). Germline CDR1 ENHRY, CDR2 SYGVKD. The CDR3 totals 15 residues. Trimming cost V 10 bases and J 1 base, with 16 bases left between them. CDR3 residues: CATQNRGGNTGELFF. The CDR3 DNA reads TGTGCCACGCAAAACAGGGGGGGGAACACCGGGGAGCTGTTTTTT.

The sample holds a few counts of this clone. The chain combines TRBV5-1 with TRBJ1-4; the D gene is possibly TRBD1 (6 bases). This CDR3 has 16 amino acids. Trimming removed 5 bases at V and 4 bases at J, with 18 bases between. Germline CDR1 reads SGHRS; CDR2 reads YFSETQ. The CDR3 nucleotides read TGCGCCAGCAGGAACGGGGCCAGGGGCAATAATGAAAAACTGTTTTTT. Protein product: CASRNGARGNNEKLFF.

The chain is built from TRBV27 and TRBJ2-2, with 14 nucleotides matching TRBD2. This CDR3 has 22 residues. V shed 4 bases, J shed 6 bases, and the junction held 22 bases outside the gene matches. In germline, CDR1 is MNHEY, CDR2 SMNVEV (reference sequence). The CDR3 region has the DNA TGTGCCAGCAGTTGGGGGGCCGGACTAGCGGGAGGTCAAATTCTAATGCCCGGGGAGCTGTTTTTT. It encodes CASSWGAGLAGGQILMPGELFF.

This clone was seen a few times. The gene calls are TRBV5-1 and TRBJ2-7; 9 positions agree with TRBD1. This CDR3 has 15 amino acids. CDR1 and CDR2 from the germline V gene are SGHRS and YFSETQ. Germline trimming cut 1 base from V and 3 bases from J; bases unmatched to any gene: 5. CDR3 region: CASSLSGQGVYEQYF. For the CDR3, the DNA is TGCGCCAGCAGCTTGTCGGGACAGGGTGTCTACGAGCAGTACTTC.

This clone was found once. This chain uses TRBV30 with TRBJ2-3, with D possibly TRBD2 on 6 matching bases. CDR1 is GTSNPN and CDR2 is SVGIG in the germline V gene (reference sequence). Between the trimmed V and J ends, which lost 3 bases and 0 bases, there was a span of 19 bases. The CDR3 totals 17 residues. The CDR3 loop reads CAWRAYSSVPSTDTQYF. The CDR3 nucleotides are TGTGCCTGGAGAGCCTATTCTAGCGTCCCTAGCACAGATACGCAGTATTTT.

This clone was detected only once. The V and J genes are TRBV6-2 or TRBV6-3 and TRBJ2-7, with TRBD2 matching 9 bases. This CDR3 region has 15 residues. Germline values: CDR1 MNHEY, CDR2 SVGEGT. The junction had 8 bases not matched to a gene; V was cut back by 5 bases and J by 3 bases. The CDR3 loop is CASSAIAGARYEQYF. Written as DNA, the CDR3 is TGTGCCAGCAGTGCAATAGCGGGGGCCCGCTACGAGCAGTACTTC.

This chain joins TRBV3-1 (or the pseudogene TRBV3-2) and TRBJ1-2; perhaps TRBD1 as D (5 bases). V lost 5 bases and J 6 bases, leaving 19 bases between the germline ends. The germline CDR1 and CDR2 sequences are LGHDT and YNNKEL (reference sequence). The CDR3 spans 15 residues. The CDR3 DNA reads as TGTGCCAGCAGCACTGATCTGCGCGGGGCGAATGGCTACACCTTC. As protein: CASSTDLRGANGYTF.

CDR3 sequence reads: CASSHPGRRRDTIYF. CDR3 sequence (DNA): TGTGCCAGCAGCCACCCGGGACGGAGGAGGGACACCATATATTTT. The chain employs TRBV27 and TRBJ1-3; maybe TRBD1 (5 bases). CDR1 is MNHEY, CDR2 SMNVEV, per germline (reference sequence). Trimming took off 6 bases at V and 8 bases at J, with 20 bases between the two ends. CDR3 size: 15 residues.